The 32 T cell receptor beta chains given below trace back to one sample, sequenced in a study of T cell repertoires in cytomegalovirus infection. TCRdb independently ran MiXCR on the reads; one entry per CDR3 protein. This sample has roughly 100,000 distinct CDR3 sequences, with about 15% found just once. Sequencing was done on a sample of PBMCs. These receptors were taken from a human donor in good health (CMV status not recorded). Some clones in this sample may be carry-over from other donors' samples.

The table lists this clonotype with many counts. This chain connects TRBV12-3 or TRBV12-4 to TRBJ1-1; no clear D gene. The CDR3 loop spans 13 amino acids. The V and J ends lost 6 bases and 1 base respectively, with 9 bases between them. For the CDR3, the DNA is TGTGCCAGCAGCCACCCCAAGAACACTGAAGCTTTCTTT. Translation: CASSHPKNTEAFF.

A few counts support this clonotype. This chain uses TRBV7-9 with TRBJ2-7; 7 bases are shared with TRBD1. The germline V gene has CDR1 SEHNR and CDR2 FQNEAQ (reference sequence). The CDR3 has 12 amino acids. Trimming cost V 8 bases and J 2 bases; bases outside gene matches: 3. The CDR3 bases are TGTGCCAGCTGCACAGGGGCCTACGAGCAGTACTTC. Residues: CASCTGAYEQYF.

Remarks on this clonotype: One base away lies a much larger clone, so this may be a sequencing read error. J is TRBJ1-2 and V is TRBV11-2; no clear D. Germline assignment: CDR1 SGHAT and CDR2 FQNNGV. The CDR3 sequence is 14 residues long. Trimming stripped 5 bases from V and 4 bases from J, with 14 bases between. The CDR3 bases are TGTGCCAGCAGCAGATCCGGGGAATTCTATGGCTACACCTTC. Translated: CASSRSGEFYGYTF.

The chain employs TRBV6-5 and TRBJ2-2; D is ambiguous. Per germline, CDR1 MNHEY and CDR2 SVGAGI. Between the trimmed V and J ends, which lost 5 bases and 6 bases, there was a span of 13 bases. CDR3 length equals 14 residues. The CDR3 bases are TGTGCCAGCAGTCCACGGACGGTCGCCGGGGAGCTGTTTTTT. It is translated as CASSPRTVAGELFF.

The chain employs TRBV5-1 and TRBJ1-1; a possible D gene is TRBD1 (6 bases). V was cut by 5 bases and J by 2 bases, with 19 bases left in between. Germline V gene lookup returns CDR1 SGHRS and CDR2 YFSETQ. CDR3 length: 16 residues. The CDR3, as DNA: TGCGCCAGCAGATCCCTCAGGACAGCGATAAACACTGAAGCTTTCTTT. Residues: CASRSLRTAINTEAFF.

This clonotype was recorded at least ten times. The chain recombines TRBV5-5 with TRBJ1-3; D is unresolved. V was clipped by 1 base and J by 4 bases, with 12 bases between them. The germline V gene encodes CDR1 SGHKS and CDR2 YYEKEE (reference sequence). The CDR3 length is 15 residues. The CDR3 loop reads CASSLSWRAGNTIYF. The CDR3, as DNA: TGTGCCAGCAGCTTGTCGTGGCGTGCCGGAAACACCATATATTTT.

This clonotype was found many times. V and J are TRBV7-2 and TRBJ2-2, with D possibly called TRBD1 or TRBD2 (5 bases each). Between the trimmed V and J ends, which lost 5 bases and 0 bases, there was a span of 10 bases. Germline V gene data show CDR1 as SGHTA and CDR2 as FQGNSA. The CDR3 extends over 15 amino acids. The CDR3 nucleotides read TGTGCCAGCAGCCTTCAGGGAGCGAACACCGGGGAGCTGTTTTTT. Translated: CASSLQGANTGELFF.

The CDR3 coding sequence is TGTGCCAGTAGGAGGACAGGGTGGGTCACTGAAGCTTTCTTT. This gives the protein CASRRTGWVTEAFF. The V call is TRBV19, the J call TRBJ1-1; TRBD1 aligns across 8 bases. J lost 4 bases, V lost 6 bases, and 7 bases had no gene match. Germline V gene sequence: CDR1 LNHDA, CDR2 SQIVND (reference sequence). This CDR3 region has 14 residues.

The chain links TRBV20-1 to TRBJ1-2; 9 bases map to TRBD1. V was clipped by 4 bases and J by 0 bases; unmatched bases: 9. This CDR3 comprises 16 residues. Germline V gene lookup returns CDR1 DFQATT and CDR2 SNEGSKA (reference sequence). In DNA, the CDR3 is TGCAGTGCTATTGACAGGGGGGCTCATCCTAACTATGGCTACACCTTC. Translating gives CSAIDRGAHPNYGYTF.

The V gene is TRBV19, the J gene TRBJ1-2; D remains unclear. Deletions cut 7 bases from V and 5 bases from J, with 20 bases between. This CDR3 contains 15 residues. Looked up from germline, CDR1 is LNHDA and CDR2 is SQIVND (reference sequence). CDR3 bases: TGTGCCAGTATGAACCCCCCGGGAGGAGTGTATGGCTACACCTTC. Translated, it gives CASMNPPGGVYGYTF. Variable domain in full (rest from reference TRBV19 and TRBJ1-2): DGGITQSPKYLFRKEGQNVTLSCEQNLNHDAMYWYRQDPGQGLRLIYYSQIVNDFQKGDIAEGYSVSREKKESFPLTVTSAQKNPTAFYLCASMNPPGGVYGYTFGSGTRLTVV.

V is TRBV2 and J is TRBJ2-1; D might be TRBD2 (5 bases). Deletions cut 2 bases from V and 4 bases from J, with 21 bases between. Germline V lookup: CDR1 SNHLY, CDR2 FYNNEI. The CDR3 runs to 18 residues. CDR3 sequence: CASSEKRRPGGIYNEQFF. The DNA for the CDR3 is TGTGCCAGCAGTGAAAAGCGGAGGCCAGGAGGAATTTACAATGAGCAGTTCTTC.

V and J are TRBV12-3 or TRBV12-4 and TRBJ2-5; TRBD1 or TRBD2 may be the D gene (6 bases each). V dropped 3 bases and J dropped 4 bases, with 12 bases sitting between them. The CDR3 has 14 amino acids. The chain's CDR3 is CASSFSGGGETQYF. The DNA of the CDR3 is TGTGCCAGCAGTTTTTCCGGGGGCGGAGAGACCCAGTACTTC.

This clonotype was counted at least ten times. The chain uses TRBV7-2 and TRBJ1-2; D is possibly TRBD1 (6 bases). Germline V CDR1 and CDR2: SGHTA, FQGNSA. This CDR3 has 14 amino acids. V lost 5 bases, J lost 4 bases, and 14 bases lay in between. This CDR3 reads CASSLVRGSYGYTF. CDR3 bases: TGTGCCAGCAGCCTCGTAAGGGGGAGCTATGGCTACACCTTC.

The chain uses TRBV7-2 and TRBJ1-5, with TRBD1 as a possible D gene (5 bases). Trimming took off 5 bases at V and 10 bases at J, with 15 bases between the two ends. The CDR3 loop spans 13 amino acids. CDR1 and CDR2 (germline): SGHTA, FQGNSA. Here the CDR3 reads CASSLSEGHPQHF. The DNA of the CDR3 is TGTGCCAGCAGCCTTAGTGAGGGGCATCCCCAGCATTTT.

This clonotype was detected a few times. The V and J genes are TRBV5-1 and TRBJ2-3; 7 bases map to TRBD2. Trimming cost V 4 bases and J 1 base; bases outside gene matches: 9. Looked up from germline, CDR1 is SGHRS and CDR2 is YFSETQ. The CDR3 sequence is 16 residues long. CDR3 sequence: CASSLEGAGGTDTQYF. CDR3 sequence (DNA): TGCGCCAGCAGCCTGGAAGGCGCGGGGGGCACAGATACGCAGTATTTT.

Only a few counts were recorded for this clonotype. The chain links TRBV20-1 to TRBJ2-5; D perhaps matches TRBD2 (5 bases). Between the trimmed V and J ends, which lost 6 bases and 1 base, there was a span of 12 bases. Germline CDR1 reads DFQATT; CDR2 reads SNEGSKA (reference sequence). This CDR3 has 13 residues. The chain's CDR3 is CSAHTTTQETQYF. The CDR3 DNA sequence: TGCAGTGCCCACACGACTACCCAAGAGACCCAGTACTTC.

Within the sample, this clonotype is medium-sized. The chain recombines TRBV7-2 with TRBJ1-2; 7 nucleotides align to TRBD1. Trimming at V came to 4 bases and at J to 5 bases, leaving 10 bases not matched to a gene. Germline V gene sequence: CDR1 SGHTA, CDR2 FQGNSA. This CDR3 is built from 15 residues. This CDR3 reads CASSYTAGTEYGYTF. The CDR3 DNA follows: TGTGCCAGCAGCTATACGGCCGGGACAGAGTATGGCTACACCTTC.

This clonotype appeared many times. The J gene is TRBJ1-1, the V gene TRBV5-1, with 8 nucleotides matching TRBD1. This CDR3 has 15 amino acids. CDR1 and CDR2 from the germline V gene are SGHRS and YFSETQ. V lost 0 bases to trimming and J lost 7 bases; unmatched junction nucleotides: 8. The CDR3 DNA sequence: TGCGCCAGCAGCTTGGCTAAAGGGACAGGACGTGAAGCTTTCTTT. As protein: CASSLAKGTGREAFF.

This clonotype was seen only a few times. CDR3 loop: CASTLNPTGRYEQYF. For the CDR3, the DNA is TGTGCCAGCACCCTTAACCCGACAGGGCGCTACGAGCAGTACTTC. The chain combines TRBV2 with TRBJ2-7; 7 bases line up with TRBD1. Germline V gene sequence: CDR1 SNHLY, CDR2 FYNNEI. The CDR3 spans 15 residues. The V segment lost 7 bases and the J segment 3 bases; nucleotides outside the gene matches: 12.

Many counts were recorded for this clonotype. V usage is TRBV7-2 and J usage is TRBJ1-5; a weak D match, TRBD1 (5 bases). The length of the CDR3 is 14 residues. Trimming took 4 bases from V and 2 from J, leaving 9 bases between them. Germline lookup yields CDR1 SGHTA and CDR2 FQGNSA. The CDR3 region is CASSSDSGNQPQHF. The CDR3 DNA follows: TGTGCCAGCAGCTCCGACAGTGGCAATCAGCCCCAGCATTTT.

At least ten counts were recorded for this clonotype. The CDR3 DNA follows: TGTGCCAGTAGTATAAGGGGAGACCCGAAGGAACAGCCCCAGCATTTT. It yields the protein CASSIRGDPKEQPQHF. J is TRBJ1-5 and V is TRBV19; a weak D match, TRBD1 (5 bases). V was trimmed by 2 bases and J by 7 bases, leaving 18 bases between them. The length of the CDR3 is 16 residues. CDR1 is LNHDA, CDR2 SQIVND, per germline (reference sequence).

This clonotype has a handful of counts. V gene TRBV18 combines with J gene TRBJ2-1; 7 bases line up with TRBD2. Trimming cost V 0 bases and J 12 bases; bases outside gene matches: 8. Germline V gene sequence: CDR1 KGHSH, CDR2 LQKENI. The CDR3 length is 14 residues. The CDR3 sequence: CASSPPGRESGQFF. The CDR3 nucleotides are TGTGCCAGCTCACCACCAGGGAGGGAGTCTGGGCAGTTCTTC.

The chain has TRBV6-2 or TRBV6-3 and TRBJ2-1, with 7 bases identical to TRBD2. The J segment lost 4 bases and the V segment lost 6 bases, leaving 9 bases of the junction unmatched. CDR1 and CDR2 (germline): MNHEY, SVGEGT. The CDR3 is 15 residues long. CDR3 amino acids: CASSLPGLPYNEQFF. DNA of the CDR3: TGTGCCAGCAGCTTACCGGGACTACCGTACAATGAGCAGTTCTTC.

This clonotype was counted only a few times. The V and J genes are TRBV13 and TRBJ1-3, with D unclear. Germline CDR1 PRHDT, CDR2 FYEKMQ (reference sequence). The CDR3 sequence is 14 residues long. The V gene lost 4 bases and the J gene lost 0 bases, with 7 bases spanning the gap. In DNA form, the CDR3 reads TGTGCCAGCAGCTCGGTCGCCTCTGGAAACACCATATATTTT. It encodes CASSSVASGNTIYF.

The V call is TRBV6-2 or TRBV6-3, the J call TRBJ1-5; D unclear. V lost 8 bases to trimming and J lost 8 bases, with 16 bases between them. This CDR3 contains 13 residues. The germline V gene encodes CDR1 MNHEY and CDR2 SVGEGT. DNA of the CDR3: TGTGCCAGCGGTCCTCCGGGAAGGGAGCCCCAGCATTTT. Amino acid sequence: CASGPPGREPQHF.

This clonotype has ten or more counts. The chain has TRBV7-2 and TRBJ2-2; 7 bases agree with TRBD2. Per the germline V gene, CDR1 is SGHTA and CDR2 is FQGNSA. This CDR3 comprises 14 residues. J gave up 5 bases and V 4 bases, and 4 bases lay outside the gene matches. This CDR3 is CASSSGEGTGELFF. For the CDR3, the DNA is TGTGCCAGCAGCTCGGGGGAGGGAACCGGGGAGCTGTTTTTT.

The genes are TRBV20-1 and TRBJ1-2; no definite D call. CDR3 length: 13 residues. In germline, CDR1 is DFQATT, CDR2 SNEGSKA (reference sequence). V lost 3 bases and J 8 bases, leaving 16 bases between the germline ends. The CDR3 spells CSARNSNNKGYTF. As DNA, the CDR3 is TGCAGTGCTAGGAATTCTAACAACAAGGGCTACACCTTC.

In its sample, this clonotype was seen many times. The rearrangement links TRBV12-3 or TRBV12-4 to TRBJ2-7; D may be TRBD2 (6 bases). The CDR3 is 15 residues long. With 1 base removed from V and 0 bases from J, the gap between germline ends came to 10 bases. The CDR3 DNA sequence: TGTGCCAGCAGTTTAGATACCGGGAGCTCCTACGAGCAGTACTTC. This sequence encodes CASSLDTGSSYEQYF.

V gene TRBV28 combines with J gene TRBJ2-3; TRBD1 agrees at 7 bases. This CDR3 contains 14 residues. J gave up 2 bases and V 7 bases, and 6 bases lay outside the gene matches. Germline lookup yields CDR1 MDHEN and CDR2 SYDVKM. DNA for the CDR3: TGTGCCAGCACCTCAGACAGGGACACAGATACGCAGTATTTT. This codes for CASTSDRDTDTQYF.

This clonotype was recorded once. This sequence joins TRBV18 and TRBJ1-1; D ambiguous. Trimming cost V 6 bases and J 1 base, with 9 bases left between them. Germline CDR1 KGHSH, CDR2 LQKENI. CDR3 size: 13 residues. The CDR3 is CASSASRNTEAFF. CDR3 sequence (DNA): TGTGCCAGCTCCGCATCAAGGAACACTGAAGCTTTCTTT.

The J gene is TRBJ2-2, the V gene TRBV7-9; no reliable D call. V gave up 4 bases and J gave up 2 bases, with 5 bases separating them. This CDR3 region has 13 residues. Germline V gene sequence: CDR1 SEHNR, CDR2 FQNEAQ (reference sequence). CDR3 bases: TGTGCCAGCAGCTCTGATAACACCGGGGAGCTGTTTTTT. This sequence encodes CASSSDNTGELFF.

This clonotype appeared many times. V is TRBV19 and J is TRBJ1-5; D gene uncertain. The V end was cut by 5 bases, the J end by 0 bases, with 14 bases between. The CDR3 is 16 amino acids. The germline V gene encodes CDR1 LNHDA and CDR2 SQIVND (reference sequence). This chain's CDR3 is CASSPLTVGSNQPQHF. CDR3 nucleotide sequence: TGTGCCAGTAGTCCCCTCACAGTGGGTAGCAATCAGCCCCAGCATTTT.